The next 13 T cell receptor beta chains were all read from a single sample in a study of blood T cell repertoires in COVID-19. Data came from immunoSEQ multiplex PCR; TCRdb stores just in-frame clones and leaves some out. The profile covers approximately 130,000 clones, with approximately 83% appearing a single time and 18% taken by the ten largest. The sample was peripheral blood. The receptors were gathered from a woman in her fifties or sixties who had recovered from COVID-19.

This chain joins TRBV5-1 and TRBJ2-4; 10 bases map to TRBD1. The CDR3 length is 14 residues. The V segment lost 5 bases and the J segment 5 bases; nucleotides outside the gene matches: 4. CDR1 and CDR2 from the germline V gene are SGHRS and YFSETQ. The CDR3 sequence: CASRTDRGQNIQYF. The CDR3 bases are TGCGCCAGCAGAACCGACAGGGGGCAAAACATTCAGTACTTC.

The chain links TRBV7-2 to TRBJ2-2; 7 bases align to TRBD2. The germline gives CDR1 SGHTA, CDR2 FQGNSA. Trimming cost V 1 base and J 6 bases; bases outside gene matches: 5. This CDR3 is built from 15 residues. CDR3 nucleotides: TGTGCCAGCAGCTTAGATTCTGGGGGGGCCGGGGAGCTGTTTTTT. This codes for CASSLDSGGAGELFF.

This clone was recorded once. The chain combines TRBV7-9 with TRBJ2-7; possible D gene TRBD1, 5 bases. The length of the CDR3 is 13 residues. The ends were cut back, 9 bases at V and 0 bases at J, with 12 bases in the middle. Germline CDR1 and CDR2: SEHNR and FQNEAQ (reference sequence). The CDR3 bases are TGTGCCAGTAGCCAGGGATCCTCCTACGAGCAGTACTTC. Its protein is CASSQGSSYEQYF.

The V call is TRBV5-1, the J call TRBJ1-2; D perhaps matches TRBD1 (5 bases). The germline V gene encodes CDR1 SGHRS and CDR2 YFSETQ. Deletions cut 4 bases from V and 6 bases from J, with 13 bases between. The CDR3 is made up of 13 amino acids. CDR3 coding DNA: TGCGCCAGCAGCACCCGGCAGGGTGATGGCTACACCTTC. Translation gives CASSTRQGDGYTF.

This clone was seen just once. The chain couples TRBV10-1 to TRBJ2-3; TRBD2 matches at 10 bases. The V gene end was trimmed by 4 bases and the J gene end by 1 base; junction bases not matched to a gene: 5. The CDR3 consists of 16 residues. Germline CDR1 is WNHNN and CDR2 is SYGVQD (reference sequence). As DNA, the CDR3 is TGCGCCAGCAGTGCTAGCGGGAGATCGGGCACAGATACGCAGTATTTT. This encodes CASSASGRSGTDTQYF.

The chain joins TRBV19 to TRBJ2-2; 14 bases agree with TRBD2. The CDR3 is 17 amino acids. V dropped 4 bases and J dropped 1; count of bases not matched to a gene: 2. Germline CDR1 is LNHDA and CDR2 is SQIVND (reference sequence). This CDR3 reads CASSTGLAGENTGELFF. CDR3 nucleotides: TGTGCCAGTAGTACGGGACTAGCGGGGGAGAACACCGGGGAGCTGTTTTTT.

V and J are TRBV12-5 and TRBJ1-2, with D maybe TRBD1 (6 bases). CDR1 and CDR2 from the germline V gene are LGHNT and FRNRAP. The germline V and J ends were trimmed by 5 bases and 2 bases, with 15 bases remaining between them. CDR3 length: 15 amino acids. This CDR3 is CASGVTGLPNYGYTF. As DNA, the CDR3 is TGTGCTAGTGGTGTGACAGGCTTACCGAACTATGGCTACACCTTC. The whole variable domain, remainder taken from reference TRBV12-5 and TRBJ1-2, is DARVTQTPRHKVTEMGQEVTMRCQPILGHNTVFWYRQTMMQGLELLAYFRNRAPLDDSGMPKDRFSAEMPDATLATLKIQPSEPRDSAVYFCASGVTGLPNYGYTFGSGTRLTVV.

The chain couples TRBV19 to TRBJ1-2; D is uncertain. V was trimmed by 5 bases and J by 1 base, leaving 14 bases between them. Per germline, CDR1 LNHDA and CDR2 SQIVND (reference sequence). CDR3 length equals 15 residues. The CDR3, as DNA: TGTGCCAGTAGTGGGGTTATTGCGGGTAACTATGGCTACACCTTC. Its translation is CASSGVIAGNYGYTF.

The chain joins TRBV5-4 to TRBJ2-5, with TRBD1 as a possible D gene (5 bases). CDR3 size: 14 residues. Per germline, CDR1 SGHNT and CDR2 YYREEE (reference sequence). Trimming took off 4 bases at V and 5 bases at J, with 15 bases between the two ends. CDR3 sequence: CASSEDPGKETQYF. The CDR3 DNA sequence: TGTGCCAGCAGCGAGGATCCAGGGAAGGAGACCCAGTACTTC.

The chain is built from TRBV19 and TRBJ2-2, with TRBD2 matching over 8 bases. Germline V gene lookup returns CDR1 LNHDA and CDR2 SQIVND (reference sequence). The CDR3 has 17 amino acids. With V trimmed by 4 bases and J by 4 bases, 11 bases remained unmatched. The CDR3 is CASSRRSIAGSTGELFF. DNA for the CDR3: TGTGCCAGTAGTAGAAGGTCGATAGCGGGGTCCACCGGGGAGCTGTTTTTT.

This chain connects TRBV29-1 to TRBJ2-7; D is perhaps TRBD1 (6 bases). V lost 1 base and J lost 0, with 13 bases in between. CDR1 is SQVTM and CDR2 is ANQGSEA in the germline V gene. The CDR3 has 15 amino acids. The CDR3 DNA sequence: TGCAGCGTTGAAGGGACAGCTGGGCCCTCCTACGAGCAGTACTTC. This translates into CSVEGTAGPSYEQYF.

The chain recombines TRBV5-4 with TRBJ1-2; possible D gene TRBD1, 5 bases. CDR3 length equals 15 residues. Deletions cut 4 bases from V and 6 bases from J, with 19 bases between. Germline loops: CDR1 SGHNT, CDR2 YYREEE (reference sequence). In nucleotides, the CDR3 is TGTGCCAGCAGCCCCAGGGCGGGCGGGGATCATGGCTACACCTTC. Protein sequence: CASSPRAGGDHGYTF.

This clone appeared a few times. The chain carries TRBV21-1 and TRBJ2-7; the table's D call, TRBD1, was not checked against the DNA. TRBV21-1 is designated a pseudogene. CDR3 size: 15 residues. The CDR3 DNA reads TGTGCCAGCAGCAAAGAGGGGGTCAATTCGGGCGAGCAGTACTTC. Its translation: CASSKEGVNSGEQYF.